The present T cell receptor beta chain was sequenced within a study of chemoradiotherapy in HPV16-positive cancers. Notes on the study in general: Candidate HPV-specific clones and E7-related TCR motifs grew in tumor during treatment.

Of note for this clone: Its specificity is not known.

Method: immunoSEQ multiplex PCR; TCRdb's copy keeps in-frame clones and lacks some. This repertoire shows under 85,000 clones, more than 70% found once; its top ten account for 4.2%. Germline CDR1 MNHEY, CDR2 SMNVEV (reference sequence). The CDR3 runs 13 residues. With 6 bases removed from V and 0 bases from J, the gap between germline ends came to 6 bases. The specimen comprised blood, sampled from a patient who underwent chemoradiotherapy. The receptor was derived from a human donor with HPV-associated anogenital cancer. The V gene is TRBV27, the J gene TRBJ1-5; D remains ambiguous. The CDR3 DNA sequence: TGTGCCAGCAGGATAAATAGCAATCAGCCCCAGCATTTT. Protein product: CASRINSNQPQHF.